Given below is one TCR beta chain in context. Its specificity is unknown. The data stem from a study of blood T cells in healthy people across ages. Study conclusions and caveats: The fall in TCR beta diversity per million T cells was roughly linear with age. Estimated diversity across one million T cells was deemed an underestimate.

Donation came from healthy Caucasian individuals in Russia who were aged about 6 to 90. Per-sample yields of isolated PBMCs were at least 6.5 million. Next came a second PCR, run for about 7 to 12 cycles, which used a sample-barcoded 5' primer along with a J-beta primer mix. One entry per CDR3 protein results from TCRdb running MiXCR on the 5' RACE reads. The table has over a million distinct CDR3 sequences, approximately 40% seen once. The CDR3 loop spans 12 amino acids. Trimming took off 3 bases at V and 7 bases at J, with 7 bases between the two ends. Sequencing was carried out using blood. This sequence joins TRBV12-3 or TRBV12-4 and TRBJ2-1; the D is unclear. The sequence derives from a woman under 30 in good health. Here the CDR3 reads CASSFLPNEQFF. CDR3 nucleotides: TGTGCCAGCAGTTTTTTACCGAATGAGCAGTTCTTC.